This T cell receptor beta chain is from a study of blood T cells in healthy people across ages. Germline CDR1 LGHDT, CDR2 YNNKEL (reference sequence). After removal of 5 bases from V and 2 bases from J, the junction contained 6 bases not matched to a gene. The CDR3 contains 17 residues. General study results and limits: Because sorting was not performed, PBMCs prevented conclusive naive versus antigen-experienced comparison.

A remark on this clonotype: Its antigen is as yet unknown.

A second about 6 to 12 cycle PCR used barcoded and J-beta primers. TCRdb recomputed calls from the 5' RACE reads with MiXCR, one row per CDR3 protein. The sample includes about 1.1 million distinct CDR3 sequences, less than 45% of them seen just once. The sequence was obtained from a man younger than 30 in good health. Sequencing was done on a sample of blood. The genes are TRBV3-1 and TRBJ2-5; the match to TRBD2 covers 15 bases. As DNA, the CDR3 is TGTGCCAGCAGCAAAAGAGGACTAGCGGGGGGGCAAGAGACCCAGTACTTC. Its protein is CASSKRGLAGGQETQYF.